A selection of T cell receptor beta chains follows, all from one sample in a study of T cells expressing NK-cell markers. For each CDR3 protein, TCRdb gives one entry from its re-call of the 5' RACE reads, without DNA. This table lists 300,000 to 450,000 distinct CDR3 sequences. The sequenced sample was blood T cells: a sorted CD56 or NKG2C T cell subset, CD4+ or CD8+ T cells, or bulk PBMC T cells (not recorded which). The receptor source for this set is a man aged 18 to 69 in good health. The CDR3 runs from the conserved cysteine through the conserved F or W. Fields, in order: CDR3 protein, V gene, clone size, J gene. Where a row states a size, it is once, few, many or the class of an expanded clone; other rows omit it.

cdr3_aa: CASSHRGGSPETQYF
v_call: TRBV6-1
clone_size: .
j_call: TRBJ2-5

cdr3_aa: CASSQADSSNQPQHF
v_call: TRBV4-2
clone_size: .
j_call: TRBJ1-5

cdr3_aa: CASSQDLQGWSLEQYF
v_call: TRBV3-1
clone_size: .
j_call: TRBJ2-7

cdr3_aa: CASSYRRNGAYEQYF
v_call: TRBV6-2/TRBV6-3
clone_size: .
j_call: TRBJ2-7

cdr3_aa: CASSLGPGFSYEQYF
v_call: TRBV5-5
clone_size: .
j_call: TRBJ2-7

cdr3_aa: CATSDLVGCGWSNQPQHF
v_call: TRBV24-1
clone_size: .
j_call: TRBJ1-5

cdr3_aa: CASSYFPASSYNEQFF
v_call: TRBV6-2/TRBV6-3
clone_size: .
j_call: TRBJ2-1

cdr3_aa: CASSLSGNSNQPQHF
v_call: TRBV28
clone_size: .
j_call: TRBJ1-5

cdr3_aa: CASKRGGDSPLHF
v_call: TRBV7-8
clone_size: .
j_call: TRBJ1-6

cdr3_aa: CASSPRRGLAGGSPYEQYF
v_call: TRBV5-1
clone_size: .
j_call: TRBJ2-7

cdr3_aa: CASKQAVQETQYF
v_call: TRBV7-2
clone_size: .
j_call: TRBJ2-5

cdr3_aa: CASRDSLVETQYF
v_call: TRBV27
clone_size: .
j_call: TRBJ2-5

cdr3_aa: CATSRTRAGVGNSPLHF
v_call: TRBV15
clone_size: .
j_call: TRBJ1-6

cdr3_aa: CASSEGGRGQPQHF
v_call: TRBV19
clone_size: .
j_call: TRBJ1-5

cdr3_aa: CATSDATGGDPTDTQYF
v_call: TRBV24-1
clone_size: .
j_call: TRBJ2-3

cdr3_aa: CASSKAGDPYNEQFF
v_call: TRBV6-1
clone_size: .
j_call: TRBJ2-1

cdr3_aa: CASSDPRNTGELFF
v_call: TRBV2
clone_size: .
j_call: TRBJ2-2

cdr3_aa: CASSSGGYPYEQYF
v_call: TRBV6-1
clone_size: .
j_call: TRBJ2-7

cdr3_aa: CASSLGGRQSFSNQPQHF
v_call: TRBV7-8
clone_size: medium-sized
j_call: TRBJ1-5

cdr3_aa: CASSRKGGLYEQYF
v_call: TRBV6-1
clone_size: .
j_call: TRBJ2-7

cdr3_aa: CASSFYGTYNEQYF
v_call: TRBV12-3/TRBV12-4
clone_size: .
j_call: TRBJ2-7

cdr3_aa: CASSLQAYSGANVLTF
v_call: TRBV5-1
clone_size: .
j_call: TRBJ2-6